One and the same sample provided the 30 T cell receptor beta chains below, sequenced in a study of cytomegalovirus exposure and HLA in healthy donors. Primers: 60 Vbeta forward and 13 Jbeta reverse. The data were produced by immunoSEQ multiplex PCR, yet TCRdb's version contains in-frame clones alone and is incomplete. This repertoire shows roughly 120,000 clones, about 80% found once; its top ten account for approximately 5%. The sequenced sample consisted of PBMCs. The receptors derive from a man in his fifties or sixties in good health and CMV-seropositive.

Only one count was recorded for this clone. This chain uses TRBV7-9 with TRBJ1-1, with TRBD1 matching over 7 bases. Germline-derived CDR1 and CDR2 are SEHNR and FQNEAQ (reference sequence). The V segment lost 5 bases and the J segment 4 bases; nucleotides outside the gene matches: 13. The CDR3 consists of 16 residues. The CDR3 loop is CASSRDRAVLSTEAFF. CDR3 bases: TGTGCCAGCAGCCGCGACAGGGCGGTATTATCCACTGAAGCTTTCTTT.

As regards this clone: At one of its ends the junction is not consistent with the germline gene, which may arise from a read error. The J gene is TRBJ1-5, the V gene TRBV7-7; D remains ambiguous. In germline, CDR1 is SSHAT, CDR2 FNYEAQ (reference sequence). The CDR3 contains 13 residues. This CDR3 is CASSLTEDQPQHF. Written as DNA, the CDR3 is TGTGCTAGCAGCTTAACTGAGGATCAGCCCCAGCATTTT.

This chain connects TRBV6-5 to TRBJ1-4; the D gene is possibly TRBD1 (6 bases). Germline lookup yields CDR1 MNHEY and CDR2 SVGAGI. CDR3 length equals 15 residues. Trimming pared 0 bases from V and 3 bases from J, leaving 8 bases between. The CDR3 coding sequence is TGTGCCAGCAGTTACTCTCCAGGGGCTAATGAAAAACTGTTTTTT. It encodes CASSYSPGANEKLFF.

The chain is built from TRBV7-9 and TRBJ2-3, with D possibly TRBD2 on 5 matching bases. V was pared by 4 bases and J by 2 bases, with 13 bases between. The length of the CDR3 is 15 residues. Germline loops: CDR1 SEHNR, CDR2 FQNEAQ (reference sequence). The CDR3 coding sequence is TGTGCCAGCAGCTCCCCCGGGGATATCACAGATACGCAGTATTTT. It yields the protein CASSSPGDITDTQYF.

This chain connects TRBV5-1 to TRBJ2-1; 10 bases map to TRBD1. The V gene end was trimmed by 4 bases and the J gene end by 11 bases; junction bases not matched to a gene: 9. The CDR3 is 14 amino acids. Germline CDR1 reads SGHRS; CDR2 reads YFSETQ. CDR3 sequence (DNA): TGCGCCAGCAGCCTCCGGGACAGGGGTTCTAAGCAGTTCTTC. This gives the protein CASSLRDRGSKQFF.

The J gene is TRBJ2-2, the V gene TRBV28, with D perhaps TRBD1 (6 bases). The germline V gene encodes CDR1 MDHEN and CDR2 SYDVKM. Trimming removed 7 bases from V and 2 bases from J, with 14 bases in between. This CDR3 contains 15 residues. DNA for the CDR3: TGTGCCAGCACCCCAGGGGCAGCTAACACCGGGGAGCTGTTTTTT. Translating it yields CASTPGAANTGELFF.

This clone was observed once. This chain connects TRBV5-1 to TRBJ2-3, with 12 bases that match TRBD2. The CDR3 totals 16 residues. Looked up from germline, CDR1 is SGHRS and CDR2 is YFSETQ. J was trimmed by 2 bases and V by 4 bases; bases with no gene match: 5. CDR3 protein: CASSTRLAGATDTQYF. CDR3 bases: TGCGCCAGCAGCACCCGACTAGCGGGGGCCACAGATACGCAGTATTTT. The full variable domain, completed using reference TRBV5-1 and TRBJ2-3, is KAGVTQTPRYLIKTRGQQVTLSCSPISGHRSVSWYQQTPGQGLQFLFEYFSETQRNKGNFPGRFSGRQFSNSRSEMNVSTLELGDSALYLCASSTRLAGATDTQYFGPGTRLTVL.

J is TRBJ1-3 and V is TRBV5-1; 7 bases are shared with TRBD1. CDR1 is SGHRS and CDR2 is YFSETQ in the germline V gene. This CDR3 spans 16 amino acids. The J segment lost 2 bases and the V segment lost 3 bases, leaving 8 bases of the junction unmatched. As DNA, the CDR3 is TGCGCCAGCAGCTCCAGTCACAGGGGCCCTGGAAACACCATATATTTT. Its protein is CASSSSHRGPGNTIYF.

The chain combines TRBV7-2 with TRBJ1-3; 8 nucleotides line up with TRBD1. In germline, CDR1 is SGHTA, CDR2 FQGNSA. J gave up 7 bases and V 1 base, and 6 bases lay outside the gene matches. This CDR3 is built from 15 residues. CDR3 DNA sequence: TGTGCCAGCAGCTTAGACAGGGGGGAGATGAACACCATATATTTT. This encodes CASSLDRGEMNTIYF.

V is TRBV6-5 and J is TRBJ1-6, with D possibly matching TRBD1 (5 bases). V was cut by 6 bases and J by 7 bases, with 16 bases left in between. The CDR3 totals 15 residues. The V gene's germline CDR1 is MNHEY and CDR2 SVGAGI. The CDR3: CASRGLDGGNSPLHF. DNA of the CDR3: TGTGCCAGCAGGGGACTTGACGGGGGGAATTCACCCCTCCACTTT.

J is TRBJ1-1 and V is TRBV7-9; 8 bases agree with TRBD1. This CDR3 is 16 amino acids long. Germline values: CDR1 SEHNR, CDR2 FQNEAQ (reference sequence). The V gene end was trimmed by 2 bases and the J gene end by 1 base; junction bases not matched to a gene: 6. The CDR3 loop is CASSLPSGGPNTEAFF. The CDR3, as DNA: TGTGCCAGCAGCTTACCTTCAGGGGGCCCGAACACTGAAGCTTTCTTT.

The rearrangement links TRBV10-1 to TRBJ2-1; 8 nucleotides line up with TRBD2. Trimming removed 10 bases from V and 5 bases from J; junction bases left unmatched: 10. Germline CDR1 WNHNN, CDR2 SYGVQD (reference sequence). This CDR3 region has 14 residues. CDR3 in amino acids: CATNPGTSHNEQFF. The CDR3 DNA reads as TGCGCCACCAACCCCGGGACTAGTCACAATGAGCAGTTCTTC.

The chain combines TRBV19 with TRBJ2-2; D gene unclear. The CDR3 contains 16 residues. Germline V gives CDR1 LNHDA, CDR2 SQIVND (reference sequence). The ends were cut back, 7 bases at V and 0 bases at J, with 15 bases in the middle. CDR3 region: CASKLAVEANTGELFF. The CDR3 coding sequence is TGTGCCAGTAAGTTAGCTGTGGAAGCGAACACCGGGGAGCTGTTTTTT.

The V gene is TRBV18, the J gene TRBJ1-5, with 10 nucleotides matching TRBD1. The junction had 8 bases not matched to a gene; V was cut back by 6 bases and J by 6 bases. Looked up from germline, CDR1 is KGHSH and CDR2 is LQKENI. The CDR3 covers 15 residues. The CDR3: CASSPDRGRGQPQHF. The CDR3 DNA reads as TGTGCCAGCTCTCCGGACAGGGGGAGAGGTCAGCCCCAGCATTTT.

The chain joins TRBV28 to TRBJ1-5; no clear D gene. Trimming took off 10 bases at V and 5 bases at J, with 6 bases between the two ends. Germline CDR1 MDHEN, CDR2 SYDVKM. The CDR3 has 10 residues. The CDR3 loop is CATGDQPQHF. As DNA, the CDR3 is TGTGCCACCGGAGATCAGCCCCAGCATTTT. Based on the CDR3 plus reference TRBV28 and TRBJ1-5, the full variable domain is DVKVTQSSRYLVKRTGEKVFLECVQDMDHENMFWYRQDPGLGLRLIYFSYDVKMKEKGDIPEGYSVSREKKERFSLILESASTNQTSMYLCATGDQPQHFGDGTRLSIL.

The rearrangement links TRBV27 to TRBJ2-5, with a weak D call TRBD1 (6 bases). This CDR3 contains 16 residues. Trimming removed 5 bases at V and 0 bases at J, with 16 bases between. Germline assignment: CDR1 MNHEY and CDR2 SMNVEV (reference sequence). The CDR3: CASSPRVNRDQETQYF. In DNA form, the CDR3 reads TGTGCCAGCAGTCCGAGAGTGAACAGGGACCAAGAGACCCAGTACTTC.

This clone occurred a few times. This likely reflects a read error, since a far larger clone is one base away. Distinct nucleotide sequences in the sample also encode this CDR3. The chain links TRBV5-4 to TRBJ1-2; D is uncertain. Per germline, CDR1 SGHNT and CDR2 YYREEE (reference sequence). The CDR3 is 14 amino acids. CDR3 region: CASSLRFMNYGYTF. The CDR3 nucleotides read TGTGCCAGCAGCTTGCGGTTCATGAACTATGGATACACCTTC.

This clone was found once. The chain has TRBV28 and TRBJ1-1, with 7 bases that match TRBD1. Germline lookup yields CDR1 MDHEN and CDR2 SYDVKM. J gave up 2 bases and V 5 bases, and 5 bases lay outside the gene matches. The CDR3 totals 14 residues. This CDR3 reads CASSPGQPNTEAFF. The CDR3 region has the DNA TGTGCCAGCAGTCCGGGACAGCCTAACACTGAAGCTTTCTTT.

J is TRBJ1-1 and V is TRBV10-2; D is ambiguous. Germline CDR1 WSHSY, CDR2 SAAADI. The CDR3 sequence is 13 residues long. V dropped 3 bases and J dropped 2 bases, with 7 bases sitting between them. The CDR3, as DNA: TGCGCCAGCAGTGAATACTCTAACACTGAAGCTTTCTTT. The encoded protein is CASSEYSNTEAFF.

The rearrangement joins TRBV14 to TRBJ1-6, with no clear D. In germline, CDR1 is SGHDN, CDR2 FVKESK. The V end lost 0 bases, the J end lost 0 bases, and 12 bases lay between the germline ends. The CDR3 runs to 18 residues. This CDR3 is CASSQDRGGRSYNSPLHF. The CDR3 DNA is TGTGCCAGCAGCCAAGATCGTGGAGGACGCTCCTATAATTCACCCCTCCACTTT.

The chain uses TRBV5-8 and TRBJ2-5; a weak D match, TRBD1 (6 bases). The DNA matches TRBJ2-7 better at its end, which makes the J call doubtful. Germline CDR1 SGHTS, CDR2 YDEGEE. This CDR3 contains 14 residues. This chain's CDR3 is CASSLTGLSNEQYF. CDR3 in DNA: TGTGCCAGCAGTTTAACAGGGTTGAGCAACGAGCAGTACTTC.

The rearrangement joins TRBV7-2 to TRBJ2-6, with 9 bases lining up with TRBD1. V was clipped by 3 bases and J by 13 bases; unmatched bases: 7. Germline CDR1 SGHTA, CDR2 FQGNSA. This CDR3 region has 14 residues. The CDR3 reads CASSFRDRVAVLTF. The CDR3 nucleotides are TGTGCCAGCAGCTTCCGGGACAGGGTGGCGGTCCTGACTTTC.

J is TRBJ1-3 and V is TRBV5-1; D may be TRBD1 (5 bases). V was clipped by 0 bases and J by 4 bases, with 11 bases between them. The germline CDR1 and CDR2 sequences are SGHRS and YFSETQ. This CDR3 is 15 amino acids long. CDR3 region: CASSLGPEGGNTIYF. CDR3 nucleotides: TGCGCCAGCAGCTTGGGACCGGAGGGGGGAAACACCATATATTTT. Full variable domain (missing parts from reference TRBV5-1 and TRBJ1-3): KAGVTQTPRYLIKTRGQQVTLSCSPISGHRSVSWYQQTPGQGLQFLFEYFSETQRNKGNFPGRFSGRQFSNSRSEMNVSTLELGDSALYLCASSLGPEGGNTIYFGEGSWLTVV.

CDR3 DNA: TGTGCCAGCTCACAACAGACCAACACTGAAGCTTTCTTT. Translating gives CASSQQTNTEAFF. The genes are TRBV18 and TRBJ1-1, with no clear D. The V gene lost 4 bases and the J gene lost 2 bases, with 8 bases spanning the gap. CDR1 and CDR2 from the germline V gene are KGHSH and LQKENI. The length of the CDR3 is 13 residues.

The chain joins TRBV6-5 to TRBJ2-5; possible D gene TRBD2, 6 bases. Trimming left V 2 bases short and J 11 bases short, with 18 bases between. Germline-derived CDR1 and CDR2 are MNHEY and SVGAGI. The CDR3 loop spans 14 amino acids. The CDR3 nucleotides read TGTGCCAGCAGTTACAAGACTGACGGGGGTGAGCAGTACTTC. Encoded protein: CASSYKTDGGEQYF.

This clone has only one observation. The chain has TRBV10-3 and TRBJ2-6, with 8 bases lining up with TRBD1. Germline V gene lookup returns CDR1 ENHRY and CDR2 SYGVKD. The V segment lost 7 bases and the J segment 2 bases; nucleotides outside the gene matches: 22. This CDR3 is 21 amino acids long. The CDR3 sequence: CAITQTVSRTGKITGANVLTF. The CDR3 DNA sequence: TGTGCCATCACCCAAACCGTTTCGAGGACAGGGAAAATTACTGGGGCCAACGTCCTGACTTTC.

In its sample, this clone was seen a few times. The chain employs TRBV4-3 and TRBJ2-7; 12 bases are shared with TRBD2. The CDR3 is 16 residues long. Germline V CDR1 and CDR2: LGHNA, YSLEER. The V segment lost 4 bases and the J segment 3 bases; nucleotides outside the gene matches: 7. CDR3 sequence: CASSRTTSGRYYEQYF. The CDR3 DNA follows: TGCGCCAGCAGCCGTACGACTAGCGGGAGATACTACGAGCAGTACTTC.

This chain links TRBV10-3 with TRBJ1-2; 7 bases are shared with TRBD1. J was trimmed by 5 bases and V by 3 bases; bases with no gene match: 6. The CDR3 sequence is 14 residues long. Germline CDR1 reads ENHRY; CDR2 reads SYGVKD. CDR3 sequence reads: CAISEAGTAYGYTF. The CDR3 nucleotides read TGTGCCATCAGTGAAGCCGGGACAGCATATGGCTACACCTTC.

The V gene is TRBV4-3, the J gene TRBJ2-2; 10 nucleotides align to TRBD1. CDR1 is LGHNA, CDR2 YSLEER, per germline. The CDR3 totals 15 residues. V gave up 5 bases and J gave up 4 bases; unmatched junction bases: 4. In DNA form, the CDR3 reads TGCGCCAGCAGCGCTTGGGACAGGGGCACCGGGGAGCTGTTTTTT. Translated: CASSAWDRGTGELFF.

This clone was counted a few times. The identical CDR3 is also encoded by other nucleotide sequences in the sample. This chain joins TRBV2 and TRBJ1-6; 10 bases align to TRBD1. CDR1 is SNHLY and CDR2 is FYNNEI in the germline V gene. CDR3 length: 15 amino acids. V shed 7 bases, J shed 5 bases, and the junction held 5 bases outside the gene matches. The CDR3 DNA reads TGTGCCAGCAAGTCCGGGACAGGGGATAATTCACCCCTCCACTTT. This gives the protein CASKSGTGDNSPLHF.